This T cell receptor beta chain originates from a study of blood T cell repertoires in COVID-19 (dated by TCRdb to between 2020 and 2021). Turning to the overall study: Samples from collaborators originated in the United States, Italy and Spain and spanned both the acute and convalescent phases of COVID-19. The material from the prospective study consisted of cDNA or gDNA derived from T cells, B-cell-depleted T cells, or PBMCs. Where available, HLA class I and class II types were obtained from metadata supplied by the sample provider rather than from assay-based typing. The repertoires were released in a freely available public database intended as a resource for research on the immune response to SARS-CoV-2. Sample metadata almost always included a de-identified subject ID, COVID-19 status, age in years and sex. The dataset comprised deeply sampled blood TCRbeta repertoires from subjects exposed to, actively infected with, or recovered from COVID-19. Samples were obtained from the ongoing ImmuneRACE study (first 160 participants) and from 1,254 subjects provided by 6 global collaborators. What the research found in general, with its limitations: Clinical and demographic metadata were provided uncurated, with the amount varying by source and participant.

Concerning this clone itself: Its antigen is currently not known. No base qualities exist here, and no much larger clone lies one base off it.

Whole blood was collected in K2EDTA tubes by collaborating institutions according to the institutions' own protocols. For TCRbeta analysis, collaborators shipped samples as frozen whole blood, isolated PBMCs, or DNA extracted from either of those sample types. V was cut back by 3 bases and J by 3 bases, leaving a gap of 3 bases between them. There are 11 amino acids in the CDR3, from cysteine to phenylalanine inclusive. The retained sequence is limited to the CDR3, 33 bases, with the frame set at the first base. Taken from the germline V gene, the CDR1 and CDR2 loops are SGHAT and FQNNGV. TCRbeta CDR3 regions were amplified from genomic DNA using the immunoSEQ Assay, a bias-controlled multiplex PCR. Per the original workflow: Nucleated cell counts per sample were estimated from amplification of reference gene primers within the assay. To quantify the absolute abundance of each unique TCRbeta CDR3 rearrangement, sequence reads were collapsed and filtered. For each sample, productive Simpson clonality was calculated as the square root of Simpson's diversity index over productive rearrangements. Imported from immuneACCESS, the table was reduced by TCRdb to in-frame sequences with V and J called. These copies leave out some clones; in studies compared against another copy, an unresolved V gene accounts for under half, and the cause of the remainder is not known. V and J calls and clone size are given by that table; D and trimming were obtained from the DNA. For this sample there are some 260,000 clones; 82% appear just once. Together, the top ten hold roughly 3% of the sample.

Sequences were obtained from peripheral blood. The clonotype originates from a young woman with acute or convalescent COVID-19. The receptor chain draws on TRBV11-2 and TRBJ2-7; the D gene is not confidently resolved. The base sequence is TGTGCCAGCAGCTTGTACTACGAGCAGTACTTC. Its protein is CASSLYYEQYF.